This T cell receptor beta chain was profiled in a study of beta chain features in type 1 diabetes. Study results and caveats: Small HLA sub-analyses could not settle whether HLA shapes TCRB rearrangement. TCRB CDR3s were moderately but significantly shorter in Type 1 diabetes patients in all four CD4+ subsets.

Sequencing targeted expressed TCRB transcripts, as all isolated RNA had been reverse transcribed. The repertoire was sequenced with immunoSEQ multiplex PCR; TCRdb's copy has only in-frame clones and lacks some. The profile covers some 330,000 clones, with over 9.5% appearing a single time and roughly 0.0097% taken by the ten largest. As regards this clone: The target antigen is unknown.

On average, the one heparinised blood draw given by each donor was approximately 120 mL. The receptor's source is a woman aged 18 to 35 with type 1 diabetes. Sequencing used naive CD4+ T cells from blood.

The CDR3 is CTSSQDPGQGSLYSNQPQHF. The CDR3 bases are TGCACCAGCAGCCAAGACCCCGGACAGGGTTCCCTTTATAGCAATCAGCCCCAGCATTTT. V usage is TRBV1 and J usage is TRBJ1-5; the D segment call TRBD1 is taken from the table without a DNA check. TRBV1 is given as a pseudogene. The CDR3 totals 20 residues.